Reported below is one TCR beta chain. Its antigen remains unknown. These data originate in a study of T cell responses to AZD1222 COVID-19 vaccine. Notes on the study in general: Baseline serostatus was positive in only six AZD1222 recipients. Donors, mostly white British, included more females; clonal diversity was possibly underestimated. Distributed over spike, vaccine-associated CD4 TCRs predominated at 160-218 and 743-854.

Only in-frame clones appear in the TCRdb table, and some are missing; sequencing was by immunoSEQ multiplex PCR. The data contain 150,000 to 200,000 clones, more than 75% of them singletons. The V end lost 2 bases, the J end lost 2 bases, and 8 bases lay between the germline ends. The CDR3 length is 14 residues. Germline CDR1 is SGHDT and CDR2 is YYEEEE. This chain uses TRBV5-6 with TRBJ1-5; D not certain. The TCR comes from an adult in good health. Sample: peripheral blood, taken on day 0 of MenACWY control vaccination. CDR3 sequence (DNA): TGTGCCAGCAGCTTCCGGGCAGGCAATCAGCCCCAGCATTTT. It yields the protein CASSFRAGNQPQHF.